Included here is one T cell receptor beta chain sequence, with context. The data derive from a study of T cell changes during pregnancy in multiple sclerosis. The trim removed 6 bases at V and 1 base at J, leaving 4 bases unmatched. CDR1 is KGHSH and CDR2 is LQKENI in the germline V gene. The CDR3 runs 16 residues. Assay used: immunoSEQ multiplex PCR; TCRdb lists only in-frame clones, some missing. The table includes roughly 75,000 clones, around 92% detected once. The receptor comes from a female donor in good health, enrolled as a control in a pregnancy study. The chain carries TRBV18 and TRBJ2-2; TRBD2 matches at 11 bases. The sequencing here drew on peripheral blood, taken in the third trimester of pregnancy. The CDR3 spells CASSPGTSGNTGELFF. The CDR3 DNA is TGTGCCAGCTCCCCAGGGACTAGCGGGAACACCGGGGAGCTGTTTTTT.